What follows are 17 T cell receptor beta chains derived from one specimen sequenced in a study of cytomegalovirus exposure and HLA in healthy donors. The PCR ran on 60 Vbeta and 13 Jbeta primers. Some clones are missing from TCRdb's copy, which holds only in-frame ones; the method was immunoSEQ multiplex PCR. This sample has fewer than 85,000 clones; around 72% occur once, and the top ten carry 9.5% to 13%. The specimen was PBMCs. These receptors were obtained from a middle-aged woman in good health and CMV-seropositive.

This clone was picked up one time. The DNA for the CDR3 is TGTGCCAGCAGCTCAACAGGCGTTCGGGAGACCCAGTACTTC. Its protein is CASSSTGVRETQYF. V usage is TRBV7-8 and J usage is TRBJ2-5; the D gene is possibly TRBD1 (5 bases). The CDR3 has 14 residues. V was cut by 4 bases and J by 5 bases, with 14 bases left in between. Looked up from germline, CDR1 is SGHVS and CDR2 is FQNEAQ. The variable domain in full, with the rest retrieved from reference TRBV7-8 and TRBJ2-5, is GAGVSQSPRYKVAKRGQDVALRCDPISGHVSLFWYQQALGQGPEFLTYFQNEAQLDKSGLPSDRFFAERPEGSVSTLKIQRTQQEDSAVYLCASSSTGVRETQYFGPGTRLLVL.

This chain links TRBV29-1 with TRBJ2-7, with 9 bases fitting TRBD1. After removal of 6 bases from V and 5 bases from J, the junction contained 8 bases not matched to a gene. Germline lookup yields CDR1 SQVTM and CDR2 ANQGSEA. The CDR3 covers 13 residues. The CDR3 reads CSVARTGADEQYF. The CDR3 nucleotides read TGCAGCGTGGCCCGGACAGGGGCCGACGAGCAGTACTTC.

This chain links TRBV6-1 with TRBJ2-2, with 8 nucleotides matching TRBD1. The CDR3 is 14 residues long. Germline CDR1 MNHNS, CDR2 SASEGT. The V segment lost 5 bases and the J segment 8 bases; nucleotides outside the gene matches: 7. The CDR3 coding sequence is TGTGCCAGCAGTTCCGACAGGGGAGCGGGGGAGCTGTTTTTT. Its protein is CASSSDRGAGELFF.

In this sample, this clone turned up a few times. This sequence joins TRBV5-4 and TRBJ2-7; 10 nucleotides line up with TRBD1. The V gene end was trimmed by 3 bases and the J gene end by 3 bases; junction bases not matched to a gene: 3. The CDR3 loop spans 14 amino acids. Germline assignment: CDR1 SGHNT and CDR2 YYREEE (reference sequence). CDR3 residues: CASSSRTGGYEQYF. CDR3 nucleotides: TGTGCCAGCAGCTCCCGGACAGGGGGCTACGAGCAGTACTTC.

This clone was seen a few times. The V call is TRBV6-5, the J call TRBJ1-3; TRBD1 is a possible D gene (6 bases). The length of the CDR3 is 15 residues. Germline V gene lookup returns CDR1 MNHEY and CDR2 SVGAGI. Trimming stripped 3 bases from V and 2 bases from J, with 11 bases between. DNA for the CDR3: TGTGCCAGCAGTTATGGCAGGGGCCCTGGAAACACCATATATTTT. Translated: CASSYGRGPGNTIYF.

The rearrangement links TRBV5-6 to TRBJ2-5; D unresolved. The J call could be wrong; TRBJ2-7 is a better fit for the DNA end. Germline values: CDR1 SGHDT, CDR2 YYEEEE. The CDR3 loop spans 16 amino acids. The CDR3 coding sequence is TGTGCCAGCAGCTTGGTTTCAGGCTACCTCTCCTACGAGCAGTACTTC. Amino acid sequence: CASSLVSGYLSYEQYF.

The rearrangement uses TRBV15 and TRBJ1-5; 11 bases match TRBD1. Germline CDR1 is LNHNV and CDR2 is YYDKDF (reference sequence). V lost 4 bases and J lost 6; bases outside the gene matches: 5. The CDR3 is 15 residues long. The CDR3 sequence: CATSIGQGASQPQHF. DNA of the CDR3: TGTGCCACCAGCATAGGACAGGGGGCTTCTCAGCCCCAGCATTTT.

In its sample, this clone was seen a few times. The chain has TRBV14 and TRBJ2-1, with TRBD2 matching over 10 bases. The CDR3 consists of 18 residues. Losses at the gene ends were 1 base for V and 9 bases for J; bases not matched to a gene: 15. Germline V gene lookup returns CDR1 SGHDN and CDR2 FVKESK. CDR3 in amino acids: CASSQVRPLSGGAAEQFF. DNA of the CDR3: TGTGCCAGCAGCCAAGTTCGGCCCCTGAGCGGGGGGGCTGCTGAGCAGTTCTTC.

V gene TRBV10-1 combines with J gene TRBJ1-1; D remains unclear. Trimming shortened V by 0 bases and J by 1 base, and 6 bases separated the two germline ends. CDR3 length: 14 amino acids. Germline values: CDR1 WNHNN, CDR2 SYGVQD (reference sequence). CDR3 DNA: TGCGCCAGCAGTGAGTCCTATGGGAACACTGAAGCTTTCTTT. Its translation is CASSESYGNTEAFF.

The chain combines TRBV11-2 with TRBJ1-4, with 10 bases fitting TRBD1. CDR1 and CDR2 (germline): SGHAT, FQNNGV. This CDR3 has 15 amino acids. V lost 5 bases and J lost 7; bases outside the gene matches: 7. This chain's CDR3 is CASSRTGGLGEKLFF. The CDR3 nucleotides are TGTGCCAGCAGCCGGACAGGGGGTCTGGGTGAAAAACTGTTTTTT.

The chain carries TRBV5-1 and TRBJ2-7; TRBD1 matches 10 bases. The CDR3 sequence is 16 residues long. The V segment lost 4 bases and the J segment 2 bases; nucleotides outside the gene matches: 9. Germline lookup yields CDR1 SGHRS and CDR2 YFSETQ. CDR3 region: CASSVRTGGATYEQYF. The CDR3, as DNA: TGCGCCAGCAGCGTTCGGACAGGGGGAGCCACCTACGAGCAGTACTTC. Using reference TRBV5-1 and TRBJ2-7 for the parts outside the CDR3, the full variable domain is KAGVTQTPRYLIKTRGQQVTLSCSPISGHRSVSWYQQTPGQGLQFLFEYFSETQRNKGNFPGRFSGRQFSNSRSEMNVSTLELGDSALYLCASSVRTGGATYEQYFGPGTRLTVT.

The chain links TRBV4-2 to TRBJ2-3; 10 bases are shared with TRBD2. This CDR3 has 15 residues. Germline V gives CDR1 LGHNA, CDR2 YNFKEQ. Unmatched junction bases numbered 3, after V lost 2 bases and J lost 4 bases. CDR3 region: CASSQKAGGADTQYF. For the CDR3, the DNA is TGTGCCAGCAGCCAAAAAGCGGGGGGGGCAGATACGCAGTATTTT.

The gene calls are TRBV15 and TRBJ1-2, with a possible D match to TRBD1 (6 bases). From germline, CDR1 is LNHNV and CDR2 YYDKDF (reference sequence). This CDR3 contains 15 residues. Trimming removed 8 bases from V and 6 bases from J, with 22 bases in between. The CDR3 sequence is CATRPDPRGANGYTF. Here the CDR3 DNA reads TGTGCCACCCGGCCCGACCCCCGGGGGGCGAATGGCTACACCTTC.

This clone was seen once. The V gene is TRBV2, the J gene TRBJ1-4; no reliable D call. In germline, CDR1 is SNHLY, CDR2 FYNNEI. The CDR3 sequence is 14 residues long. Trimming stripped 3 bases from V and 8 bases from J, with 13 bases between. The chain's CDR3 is CASSERDFGEKLFF. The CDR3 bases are TGTGCCAGCAGTGAGAGGGATTTCGGAGAAAAACTGTTTTTT.

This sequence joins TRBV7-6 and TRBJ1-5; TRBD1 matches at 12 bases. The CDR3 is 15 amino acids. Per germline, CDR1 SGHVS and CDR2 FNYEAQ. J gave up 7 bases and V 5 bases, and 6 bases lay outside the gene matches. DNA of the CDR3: TGTGCCAGCAGCGGGGGGACAGGGGGCTCACAGCCCCAGCATTTT. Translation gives CASSGGTGGSQPQHF.

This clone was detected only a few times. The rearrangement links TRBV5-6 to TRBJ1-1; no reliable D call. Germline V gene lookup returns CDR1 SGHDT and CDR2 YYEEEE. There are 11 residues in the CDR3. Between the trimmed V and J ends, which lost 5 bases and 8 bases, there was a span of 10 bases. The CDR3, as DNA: TGTGCCAGCAGGAGGGTGAGGGAAGCTTTCTTT. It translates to CASRRVREAFF.

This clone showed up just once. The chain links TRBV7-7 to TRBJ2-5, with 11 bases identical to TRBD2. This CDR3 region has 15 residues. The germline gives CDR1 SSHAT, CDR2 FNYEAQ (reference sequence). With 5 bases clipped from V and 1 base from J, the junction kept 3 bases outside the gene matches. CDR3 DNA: TGTGCCAGCAGCCCTAGCGGGGGGTTCCAAGAGACCCAGTACTTC. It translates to CASSPSGGFQETQYF.